This T cell receptor (beta chain) was observed in a study of control samples from healthy donors and cancer patients (dated by TCRdb to 2018 to 2021). The receptor library was made with the immunoSEQ multiplex PCR assay. Entries here come from immuneACCESS through TCRdb and include only in-frame sequences with V and J called. Some clones fail to appear in such tables; in the studies checked, an unresolved V gene covers under half of the shortfall, and the cause of the remainder is unknown. The sample table contains some 120,000 clones; only one count was recorded for more than 80% of them. The ten largest clones add up to about 40% of the sample. From the germline V gene, CDR1 is MGHRA and CDR2 is YSYEKL. Its CDR3 holds 15 amino acids, cysteine through phenylalanine. Just CDR3 DNA is preserved here, 45 bases in frame from base 1. Trimming takes 0 bases from V and 1 base from J, and the germline ends sit 9 bases apart.

With regard to this clone: The antigen it binds to is not known. Base qualities were left out, and no much larger clone turns up one base away.

Material: blood. The clonotype was recovered from a man aged 50-60 years in good health. Recombination connected TRBV4-1 to TRBJ1-2; no confident D gene assignment can be made. CDR3 region: CASSQEQSLNYGYTF. DNA sequence: TGCGCCAGCAGCCAAGAACAGTCGCTTAACTATGGCTACACCTTC.